The next 13 T cell receptor beta chains were all read from a single sample in a study of shared clonotypes between healthy human individuals. Method: immunoSEQ multiplex PCR; TCRdb's copy keeps in-frame clones and lacks some. The sample lists about 2.3 million clones, approximately 90% occurring once. The sequenced material came from naive CD4+ T cells from PBMCs. Documented subset: CD45RA+ positively selected. These receptors originate from a man between 18 and 35 years old in good health. Some clones in this sample may be carry-over from other donors' samples.

The chain employs TRBV4-1 and TRBJ2-7; no reliable D call. The CDR3 runs 17 residues. Trimming cost V 4 bases and J 0 bases, with 19 bases left between them. CDR1 is MGHRA and CDR2 is YSYEKL in the germline V gene. The DNA of the CDR3 is TGCGCCAGCAGCCCGCAACCCTCGACAAGTCCCTCCTACGAGCAGTACTTC. As protein: CASSPQPSTSPSYEQYF.

The chain joins TRBV27 to TRBJ2-1, with 7 bases lining up with TRBD1. V trimming: 1 base; J trimming: 2 bases; junction bases outside the gene matches: 2. Germline V gene sequence: CDR1 MNHEY, CDR2 SMNVEV (reference sequence). The CDR3 consists of 15 residues. CDR3 bases: TGTGCCAGCAGTTTATGGGGACAGACCTACAATGAGCAGTTCTTC. It yields the protein CASSLWGQTYNEQFF.

This rearrangement joins TRBV2 to TRBJ2-7; 7 bases are shared with TRBD1. Germline CDR1 reads SNHLY; CDR2 reads FYNNEI. The CDR3 runs 19 residues. V shed 5 bases, J shed 2 bases, and the junction held 21 bases outside the gene matches. CDR3 region: CASSRGSLARGIPPYEQYF. The CDR3 bases are TGTGCCAGCAGTCGAGGGTCCCTCGCCAGGGGGATACCTCCCTACGAGCAGTACTTC.

This chain uses TRBV6-5 with TRBJ1-2; 8 positions match TRBD1. The germline V gene has CDR1 MNHEY and CDR2 SVGAGI. The CDR3 is made up of 12 amino acids. Trimming at V came to 5 bases and at J to 7 bases, leaving 3 bases not matched to a gene. The CDR3 coding sequence is TGTGCCAGCAGTCGACAGGGGTTTGGCTACACCTTC. It yields the protein CASSRQGFGYTF.

The CDR3: CASSLSPGQGAGKKRFF. In nucleotides, the CDR3 is TGTGCCAGCAGTTTGTCCCCGGGACAGGGGGCAGGTAAGAAACGGTTCTTC. This chain connects TRBV27 to TRBJ2-1; 12 bases fit TRBD1. The V segment lost 3 bases and the J segment 15 bases; nucleotides outside the gene matches: 18. The CDR3 is 17 residues long. Germline V gives CDR1 MNHEY, CDR2 SMNVEV (reference sequence).

The V gene is TRBV5-6, the J gene TRBJ2-4, with D hard to call. The germline V gene encodes CDR1 SGHDT and CDR2 YYEEEE. Deletions cut 3 bases from V and 0 bases from J, with 16 bases between. This CDR3 spans 17 amino acids. The CDR3 is CASSSRAIELAKNIQYF. In nucleotides, the CDR3 is TGTGCCAGCAGCTCACGGGCCATCGAACTAGCCAAAAACATTCAGTACTTC.

The V call is TRBV5-1, the J call TRBJ2-5; TRBD1 aligns across 7 bases. The CDR3 runs 14 residues. Per germline, CDR1 SGHRS and CDR2 YFSETQ. J gave up 4 bases and V 4 bases, and 7 bases lay outside the gene matches. The CDR3 loop reads CASSEGTAGETQYF. The CDR3 DNA is TGCGCCAGCAGCGAAGGGACAGCAGGAGAGACCCAGTACTTC.

The gene calls are TRBV18 and TRBJ2-3; D unclear. Looked up from germline, CDR1 is KGHSH and CDR2 is LQKENI. The CDR3 is made up of 15 amino acids. V was pared by 2 bases and J by 4 bases, with 13 bases between. The CDR3 nucleotides are TGTGCCAGCTCACCATCAAACTCCCCAGCAGATACGCAGTATTTT. This codes for CASSPSNSPADTQYF.

This rearrangement joins TRBV2 to TRBJ1-2; 8 bases are a match to TRBD1. Unmatched junction bases numbered 4, after V lost 3 bases and J lost 7 bases. This CDR3 is 13 amino acids long. The germline V gene has CDR1 SNHLY and CDR2 FYNNEI. The CDR3: CASSDRDRSGYTF. The CDR3 DNA is TGTGCCAGCAGTGACCGGGACAGGTCTGGCTACACCTTC.

V is TRBV5-1 and J is TRBJ2-2; 11 nucleotides align to TRBD2. CDR1 is SGHRS, CDR2 YFSETQ, per germline. V was pared by 4 bases and J by 3 bases, with 5 bases of the junction left unmatched. The CDR3 length is 16 residues. This CDR3 reads CASSKLAGVDTGELFF. The CDR3 DNA reads as TGCGCCAGCAGCAAACTAGCGGGAGTTGACACCGGGGAGCTGTTTTTT.

The chain has TRBV28 and TRBJ2-7; D is unclear. Looked up from germline, CDR1 is MDHEN and CDR2 is SYDVKM. Trimming cost V 2 bases and J 3 bases, with 11 bases left between them. The CDR3 contains 14 residues. In DNA, the CDR3 is TGTGCCAGCAGTTTAAACCCCCGCCGCTACGAGCAGTACTTC. Its protein product is CASSLNPRRYEQYF.

This chain connects TRBV5-1 to TRBJ2-3, with D unresolved. The CDR3 sequence is 16 residues long. The germline gives CDR1 SGHRS, CDR2 YFSETQ. The V and J ends lost 0 bases and 1 base respectively, with 12 bases between them. The CDR3 nucleotides read TGCGCCAGCAGCTTGGACGGCCTTGGGGGCACAGATACGCAGTATTTT. This translates into CASSLDGLGGTDTQYF. Complete variable domain (other parts from reference TRBV5-1 and TRBJ2-3): KAGVTQTPRYLIKTRGQQVTLSCSPISGHRSVSWYQQTPGQGLQFLFEYFSETQRNKGNFPGRFSGRQFSNSRSEMNVSTLELGDSALYLCASSLDGLGGTDTQYFGPGTRLTVL.

Comments on this clone: Other DNA variants within this sample encode the same CDR3. The V call is TRBV6-4, the J call TRBJ1-2, with 7 bases matching TRBD1. There are 13 residues in the CDR3. Trimming cost V 3 bases and J 4 bases; bases outside gene matches: 2. CDR1 is MRHNA, CDR2 SNTAGT, per germline. CDR3 region: CASSETGSYGYTF. The CDR3 DNA is TGTGCCAGCAGTGAGACAGGGAGCTATGGCTACACCTTC.